This T cell receptor beta chain is drawn from a study of blood T cell repertoires in COVID-19. Overall study: Acute and convalescent COVID-19 specimens originated in the United States, Italy and Spain.

This clone turned up a few times. Trimming at V came to 3 bases and at J to 1 base, leaving 2 bases not matched to a gene. This CDR3 spans 15 amino acids. Germline V gene data show CDR1 as LNHDA and CDR2 as SQIVND (reference sequence). During active infection, Seattle patients enrolled and were then monitored through disease. The assay was immunoSEQ multiplex PCR, and TCRdb's table has in-frame clones only and misses some. There are approximately 64,000 clones in the sample; 88% occur only once, and about 40% lies in the top ten. The specimen sequenced was peripheral blood. The receptor comes from a woman aged 55-69 years with COVID-19, enrolled during active disease. The chain employs TRBV19 and TRBJ2-3, with TRBD2 identical over 9 bases. Here the CDR3 reads CASSIVAGGTDTQYF. CDR3 in DNA: TGTGCCAGTAGTATTGTAGCGGGAGGCACAGATACGCAGTATTTT. Full variable domain (outside the CDR3, taken from reference TRBV19 and TRBJ2-3): DGGITQSPKYLFRKEGQNVTLSCEQNLNHDAMYWYRQDPGQGLRLIYYSQIVNDFQKGDIAEGYSVSREKKESFPLTVTSAQKNPTAFYLCASSIVAGGTDTQYFGPGTRLTVL.